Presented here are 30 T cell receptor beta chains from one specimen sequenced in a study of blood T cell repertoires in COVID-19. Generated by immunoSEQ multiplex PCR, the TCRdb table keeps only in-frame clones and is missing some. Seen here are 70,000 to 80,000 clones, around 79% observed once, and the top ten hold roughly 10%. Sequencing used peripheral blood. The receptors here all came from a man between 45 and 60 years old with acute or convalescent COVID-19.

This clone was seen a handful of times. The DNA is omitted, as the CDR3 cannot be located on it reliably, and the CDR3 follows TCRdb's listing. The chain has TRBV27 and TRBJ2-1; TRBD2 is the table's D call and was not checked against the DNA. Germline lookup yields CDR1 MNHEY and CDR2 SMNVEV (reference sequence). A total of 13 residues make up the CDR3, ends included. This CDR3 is CASRPDFGNEQFF.

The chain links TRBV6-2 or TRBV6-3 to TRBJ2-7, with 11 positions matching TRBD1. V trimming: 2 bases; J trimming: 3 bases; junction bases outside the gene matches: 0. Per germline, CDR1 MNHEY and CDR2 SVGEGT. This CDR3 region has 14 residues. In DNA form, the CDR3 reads TGTGCCAGCAGTTACGGGACAGGGGGCTACGAGCAGTACTTC. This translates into CASSYGTGGYEQYF.

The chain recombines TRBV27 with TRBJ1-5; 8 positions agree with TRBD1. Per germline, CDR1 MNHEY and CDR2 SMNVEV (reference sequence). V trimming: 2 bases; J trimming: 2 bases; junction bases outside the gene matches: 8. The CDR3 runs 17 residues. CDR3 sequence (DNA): TGTGCCAGCAGTTTAGGGTTGACAGGGGACCGCAATCAGCCCCAGCATTTT. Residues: CASSLGLTGDRNQPQHF.

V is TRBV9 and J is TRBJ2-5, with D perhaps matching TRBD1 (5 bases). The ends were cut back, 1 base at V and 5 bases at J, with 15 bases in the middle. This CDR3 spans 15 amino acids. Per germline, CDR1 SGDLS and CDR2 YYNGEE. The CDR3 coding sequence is TGTGCCAGCAGCGTAAGCCCCCAGGGCGTGGAGACCCAGTACTTC. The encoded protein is CASSVSPQGVETQYF.

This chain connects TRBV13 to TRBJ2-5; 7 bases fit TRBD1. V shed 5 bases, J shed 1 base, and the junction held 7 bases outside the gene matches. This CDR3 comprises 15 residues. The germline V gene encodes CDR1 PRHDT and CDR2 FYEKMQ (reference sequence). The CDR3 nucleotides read TGTGCCAGCAGCAGGGGGCAGGGGTTCCAAGAGACCCAGTACTTC. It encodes CASSRGQGFQETQYF.

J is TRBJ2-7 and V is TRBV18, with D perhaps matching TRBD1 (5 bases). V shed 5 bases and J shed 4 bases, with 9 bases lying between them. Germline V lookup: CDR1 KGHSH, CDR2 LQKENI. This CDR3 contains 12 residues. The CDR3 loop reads CASSNSGYEQYF. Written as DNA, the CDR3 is TGTGCCAGCTCAAACTCAGGGTACGAGCAGTACTTC.

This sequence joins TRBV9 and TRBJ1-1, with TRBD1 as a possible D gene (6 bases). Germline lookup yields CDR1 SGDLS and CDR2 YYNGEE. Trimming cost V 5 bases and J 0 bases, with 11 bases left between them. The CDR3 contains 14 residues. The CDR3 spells CASSHGQMNTEAFF. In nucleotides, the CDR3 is TGTGCCAGCAGTCATGGACAGATGAACACTGAAGCTTTCTTT.

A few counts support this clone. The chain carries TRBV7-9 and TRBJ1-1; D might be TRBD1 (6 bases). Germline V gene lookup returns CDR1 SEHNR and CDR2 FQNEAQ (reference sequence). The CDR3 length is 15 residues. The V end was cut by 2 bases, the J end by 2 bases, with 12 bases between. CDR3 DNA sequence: TGTGCCAGCAGCTTAAGGCTGGGGGCTAACACTGAAGCTTTCTTT. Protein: CASSLRLGANTEAFF.

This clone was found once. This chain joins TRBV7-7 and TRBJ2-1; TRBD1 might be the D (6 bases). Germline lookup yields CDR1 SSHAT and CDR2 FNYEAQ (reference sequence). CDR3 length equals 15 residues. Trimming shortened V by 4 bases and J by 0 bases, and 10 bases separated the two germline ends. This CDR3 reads CASSSDRSSYNEQFF. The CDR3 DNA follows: TGTGCCAGCAGCTCAGACAGGAGCTCCTACAATGAGCAGTTCTTC.

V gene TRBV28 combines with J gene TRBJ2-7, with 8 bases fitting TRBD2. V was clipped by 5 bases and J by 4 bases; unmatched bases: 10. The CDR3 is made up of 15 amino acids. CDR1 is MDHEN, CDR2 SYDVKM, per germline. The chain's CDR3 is CASSVAGYSLYEQYF. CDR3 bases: TGTGCCAGCAGTGTAGCGGGATATTCCCTTTACGAGCAGTACTTC.

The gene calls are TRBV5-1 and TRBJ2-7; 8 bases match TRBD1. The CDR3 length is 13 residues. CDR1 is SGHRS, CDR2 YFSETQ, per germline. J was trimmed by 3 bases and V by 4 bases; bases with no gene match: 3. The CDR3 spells CASSVDRVYEQYF. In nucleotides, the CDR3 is TGCGCCAGCAGCGTGGACAGGGTCTACGAGCAGTACTTC. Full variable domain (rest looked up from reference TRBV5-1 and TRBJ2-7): KAGVTQTPRYLIKTRGQQVTLSCSPISGHRSVSWYQQTPGQGLQFLFEYFSETQRNKGNFPGRFSGRQFSNSRSEMNVSTLELGDSALYLCASSVDRVYEQYFGPGTRLTVT.

Here the CDR3 reads CAWRGQTNSPLHF. The CDR3 DNA sequence: TGTGCCTGGAGGGGACAGACTAATTCACCCCTCCACTTT. The genes are TRBV30 and TRBJ1-6, with 7 positions matching TRBD1. V shed 3 bases and J 6 bases; nucleotides not matched to a gene: 2. CDR1 and CDR2 from the germline V gene are GTSNPN and SVGIG (reference sequence). CDR3 length: 13 residues.

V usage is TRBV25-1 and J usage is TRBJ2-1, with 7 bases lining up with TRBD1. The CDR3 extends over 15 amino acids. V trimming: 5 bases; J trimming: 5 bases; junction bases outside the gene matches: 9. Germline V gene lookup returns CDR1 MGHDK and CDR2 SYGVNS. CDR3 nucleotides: TGTGCCAGCAGTCCACGGACAGGTGGGGACAATGAGCAGTTCTTC. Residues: CASSPRTGGDNEQFF.

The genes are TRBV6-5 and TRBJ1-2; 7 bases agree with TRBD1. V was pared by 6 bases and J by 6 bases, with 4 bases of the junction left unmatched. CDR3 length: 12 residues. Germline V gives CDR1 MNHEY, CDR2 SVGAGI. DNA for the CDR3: TGTGCCAGCAGCGGCGGGACAGATGGCTACACCTTC. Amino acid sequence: CASSGGTDGYTF.

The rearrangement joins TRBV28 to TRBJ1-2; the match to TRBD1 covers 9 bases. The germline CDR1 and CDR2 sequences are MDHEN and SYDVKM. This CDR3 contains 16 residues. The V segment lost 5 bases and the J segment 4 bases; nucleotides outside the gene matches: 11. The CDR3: CASSPIQGAILYGYTF. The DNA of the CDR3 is TGTGCCAGCAGTCCCATACAGGGGGCGATTCTCTATGGCTACACCTTC.

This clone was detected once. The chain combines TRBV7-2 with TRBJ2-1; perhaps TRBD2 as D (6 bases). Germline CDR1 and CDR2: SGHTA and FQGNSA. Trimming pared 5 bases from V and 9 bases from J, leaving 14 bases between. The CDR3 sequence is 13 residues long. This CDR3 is CASSRSRGFEQFF. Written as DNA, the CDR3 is TGTGCCAGCAGCCGATCACGGGGGTTTGAGCAGTTCTTC.

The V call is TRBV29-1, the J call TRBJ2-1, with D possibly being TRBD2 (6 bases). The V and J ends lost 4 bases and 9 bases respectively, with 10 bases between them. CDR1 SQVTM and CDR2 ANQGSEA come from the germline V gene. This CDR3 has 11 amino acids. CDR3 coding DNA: TGCAGCGTTGGGGGGGTTAGTGAGCAGTTCTTC. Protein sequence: CSVGGVSEQFF.

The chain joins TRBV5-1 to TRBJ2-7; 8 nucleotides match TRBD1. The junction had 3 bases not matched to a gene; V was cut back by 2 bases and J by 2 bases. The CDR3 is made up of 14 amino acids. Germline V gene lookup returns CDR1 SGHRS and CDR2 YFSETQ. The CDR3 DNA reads TGCGCCAGCAGCTTAGACAGGGGAACCTACGAGCAGTACTTC. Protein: CASSLDRGTYEQYF. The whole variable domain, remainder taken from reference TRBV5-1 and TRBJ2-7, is KAGVTQTPRYLIKTRGQQVTLSCSPISGHRSVSWYQQTPGQGLQFLFEYFSETQRNKGNFPGRFSGRQFSNSRSEMNVSTLELGDSALYLCASSLDRGTYEQYFGPGTRLTVT.

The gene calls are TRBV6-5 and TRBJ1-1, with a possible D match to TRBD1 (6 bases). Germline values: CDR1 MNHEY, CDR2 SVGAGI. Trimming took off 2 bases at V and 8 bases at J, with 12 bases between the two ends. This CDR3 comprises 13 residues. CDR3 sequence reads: CASSYPGGAEAFF. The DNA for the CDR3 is TGTGCCAGCAGTTACCCGGGGGGGGCCGAAGCTTTCTTT.

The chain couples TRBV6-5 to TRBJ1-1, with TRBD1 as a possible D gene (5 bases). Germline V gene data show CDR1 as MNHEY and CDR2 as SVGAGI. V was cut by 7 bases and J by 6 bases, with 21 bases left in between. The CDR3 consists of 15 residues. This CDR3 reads CASIRGWGEVAEAFF. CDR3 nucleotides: TGTGCCAGCATTCGAGGGTGGGGGGAAGTGGCTGAAGCTTTCTTT.

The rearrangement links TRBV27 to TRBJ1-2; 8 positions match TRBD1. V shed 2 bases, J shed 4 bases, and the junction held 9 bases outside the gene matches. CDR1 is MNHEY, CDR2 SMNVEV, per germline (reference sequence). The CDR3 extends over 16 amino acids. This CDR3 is CASSLLGQGGPYGYTF. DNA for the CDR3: TGTGCCAGCAGTTTACTCGGACAGGGCGGCCCCTATGGCTACACCTTC.

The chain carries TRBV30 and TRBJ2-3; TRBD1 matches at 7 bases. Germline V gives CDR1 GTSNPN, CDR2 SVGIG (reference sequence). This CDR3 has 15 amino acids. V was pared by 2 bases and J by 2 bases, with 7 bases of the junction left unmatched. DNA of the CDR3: TGTGCCTGGAGTTCGACAGGGAAGCTCACAGATACGCAGTATTTT. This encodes CAWSSTGKLTDTQYF.

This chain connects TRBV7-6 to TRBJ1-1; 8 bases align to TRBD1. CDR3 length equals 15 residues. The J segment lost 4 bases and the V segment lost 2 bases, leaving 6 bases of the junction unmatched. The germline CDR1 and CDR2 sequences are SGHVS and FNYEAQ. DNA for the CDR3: TGTGCCAGCAGCTTACAGGGGGCGCACAGCACTGAAGCTTTCTTT. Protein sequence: CASSLQGAHSTEAFF.

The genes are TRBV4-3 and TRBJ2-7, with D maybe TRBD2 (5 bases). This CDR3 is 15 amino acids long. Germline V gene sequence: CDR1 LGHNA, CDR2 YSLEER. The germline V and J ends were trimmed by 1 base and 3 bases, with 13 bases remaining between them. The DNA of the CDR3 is TGCGCCAGCAGCCAAGTCCGGGGTTCTCACTACGAGCAGTACTTC. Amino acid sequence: CASSQVRGSHYEQYF.

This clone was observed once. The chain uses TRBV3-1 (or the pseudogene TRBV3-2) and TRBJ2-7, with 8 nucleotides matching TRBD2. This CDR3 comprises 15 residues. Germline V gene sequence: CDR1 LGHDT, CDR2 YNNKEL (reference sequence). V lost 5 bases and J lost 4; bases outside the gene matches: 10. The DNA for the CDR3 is TGTGCCAGCAGCTCAGGCAGCGGGAGTATTTACGAGCAGTACTTC. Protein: CASSSGSGSIYEQYF.

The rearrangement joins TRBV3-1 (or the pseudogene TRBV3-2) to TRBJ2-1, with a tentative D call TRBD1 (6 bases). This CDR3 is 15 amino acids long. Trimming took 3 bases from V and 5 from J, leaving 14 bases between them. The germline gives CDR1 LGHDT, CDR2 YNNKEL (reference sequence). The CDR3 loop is CASSHRDIINNEQFF. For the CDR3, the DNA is TGTGCCAGCAGCCACAGGGACATAATAAACAATGAGCAGTTCTTC.

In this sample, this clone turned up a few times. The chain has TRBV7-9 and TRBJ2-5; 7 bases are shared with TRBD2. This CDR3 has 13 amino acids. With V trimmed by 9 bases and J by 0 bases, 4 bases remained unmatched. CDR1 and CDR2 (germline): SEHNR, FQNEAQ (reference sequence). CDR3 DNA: TGTGCCAGTCGTCGGGGGGACCAAGAGACCCAGTACTTC. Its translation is CASRRGDQETQYF.

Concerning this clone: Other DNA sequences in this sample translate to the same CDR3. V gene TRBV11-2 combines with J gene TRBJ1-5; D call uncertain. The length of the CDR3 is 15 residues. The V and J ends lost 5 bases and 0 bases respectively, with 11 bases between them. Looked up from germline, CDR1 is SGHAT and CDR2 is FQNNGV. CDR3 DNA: TGTGCCAGCAGCCTCCGAGAGGGTAGCAATCAGCCCCAGCATTTT. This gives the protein CASSLREGSNQPQHF.

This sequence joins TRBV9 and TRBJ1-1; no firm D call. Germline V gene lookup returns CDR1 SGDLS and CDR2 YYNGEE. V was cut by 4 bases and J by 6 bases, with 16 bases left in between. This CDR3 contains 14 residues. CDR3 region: CASSPWTGTAEAFF. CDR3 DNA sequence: TGTGCCAGCAGCCCCTGGACGGGAACGGCTGAAGCTTTCTTT.

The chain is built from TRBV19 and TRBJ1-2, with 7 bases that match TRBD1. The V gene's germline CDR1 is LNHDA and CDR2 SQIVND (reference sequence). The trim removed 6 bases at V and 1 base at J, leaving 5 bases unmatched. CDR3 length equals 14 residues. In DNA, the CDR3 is TGTGCCAGTAGCCGGGACAGCCTTAACTATGGCTACACCTTC. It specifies CASSRDSLNYGYTF.